This T cell receptor beta chain was sequenced in a study of T cell responses to AZD1222 COVID-19 vaccine. Study overall: Recipients boosted at about 4 weeks or about 12 weeks are pooled. General study results and limits: White British ancestry dominated among donors, who included more females, and clonal diversity was possibly underestimated.

Sequencing was performed with immunoSEQ multiplex PCR; in TCRdb, only in-frame clones are kept and a portion is missing. The table lists 65,000 to 85,000 clones, 90% to 95% of them singletons. This CDR3 comprises 11 residues. CDR1 and CDR2 (germline): MDHEN, SYDVKM. Comments on this clone: Antigen: not known.

The rearrangement joins TRBV28 to TRBJ1-4; D is ambiguous. The starting material was peripheral blood, obtained on day 0 of AZD1222 vaccination. This receptor was obtained from an adult in good health. The CDR3 nucleotides are TGTGCGACCGGCTCGCGTGAAAAACTGTTTTTT. Residues: CATGSREKLFF.